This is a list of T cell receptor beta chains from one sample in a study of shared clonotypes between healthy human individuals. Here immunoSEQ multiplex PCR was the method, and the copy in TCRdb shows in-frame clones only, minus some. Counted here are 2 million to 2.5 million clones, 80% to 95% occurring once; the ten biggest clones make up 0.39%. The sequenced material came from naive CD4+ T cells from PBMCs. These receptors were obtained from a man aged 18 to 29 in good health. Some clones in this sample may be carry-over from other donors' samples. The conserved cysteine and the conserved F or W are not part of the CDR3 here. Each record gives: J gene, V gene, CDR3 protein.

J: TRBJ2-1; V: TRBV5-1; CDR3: ASSTGLAGNNEQF
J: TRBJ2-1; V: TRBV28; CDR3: ASSKLRDSTPF
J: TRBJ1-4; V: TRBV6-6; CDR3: ASSYRSANEKLF
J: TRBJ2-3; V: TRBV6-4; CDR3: ASSDGAGGSDTQY
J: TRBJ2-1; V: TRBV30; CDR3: AWTRDFYNEQF
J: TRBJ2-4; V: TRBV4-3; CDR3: ASSQDRTGISKNIQY
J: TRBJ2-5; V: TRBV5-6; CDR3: ASSPGQGARETQY
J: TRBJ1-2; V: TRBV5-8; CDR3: ASSRGTGAPAPA
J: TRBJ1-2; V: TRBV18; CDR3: ASSQTSWGETYGYT
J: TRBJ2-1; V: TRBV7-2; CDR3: ASSLAREQNEQF
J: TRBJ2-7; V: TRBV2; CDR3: ASQNRRRGGLGEQY
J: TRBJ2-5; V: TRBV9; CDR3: AGCSGRASETQY
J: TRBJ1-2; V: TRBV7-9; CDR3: ASSPGRPGGYT
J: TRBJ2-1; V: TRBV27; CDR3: ASSLLSVTLYNEQF
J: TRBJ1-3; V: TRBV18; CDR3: ASSPPGTGFSGNTIY
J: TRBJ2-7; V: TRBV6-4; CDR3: ASSVEQGAHEQY
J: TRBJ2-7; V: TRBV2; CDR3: ASHWAPGREQY
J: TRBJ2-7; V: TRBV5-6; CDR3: ASSLGGQASEQY
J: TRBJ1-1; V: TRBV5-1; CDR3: ASSLAGGTDTEAF
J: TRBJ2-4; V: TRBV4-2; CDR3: ASSHEDQLAKNIQY
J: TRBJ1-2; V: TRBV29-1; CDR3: SVEGQAGTNYGYT
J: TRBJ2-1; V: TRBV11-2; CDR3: ASSSRLAGSVEQF
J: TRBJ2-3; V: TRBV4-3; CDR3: ASSQGTRPTSTDTQY
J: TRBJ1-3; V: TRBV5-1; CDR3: ASSLISGPPSGNTIY
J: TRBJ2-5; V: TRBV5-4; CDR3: ASSRGLAGLQETQY
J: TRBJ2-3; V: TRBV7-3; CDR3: ASSSRGYDTQY
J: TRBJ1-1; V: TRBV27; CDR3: ATRRFFNTEAF
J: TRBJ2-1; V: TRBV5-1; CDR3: ASSRNGAGEDYNEQF
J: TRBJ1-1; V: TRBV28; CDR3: ASSLSVGVNTEAF
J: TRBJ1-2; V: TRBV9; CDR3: ASSGGGYT
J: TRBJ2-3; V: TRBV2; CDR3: ASSGQGATDTQY
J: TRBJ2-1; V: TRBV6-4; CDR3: ASSDGLAGANEQF
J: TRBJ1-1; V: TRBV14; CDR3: ASSRDINTEAF
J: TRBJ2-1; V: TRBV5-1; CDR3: ASSRGGEGTYNEQF
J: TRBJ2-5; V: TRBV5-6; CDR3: ASSWGGQGARETQY
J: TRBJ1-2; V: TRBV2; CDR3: ASSVGAGERGYGYT
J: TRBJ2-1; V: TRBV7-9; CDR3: ASSQILGAGVWNEQF
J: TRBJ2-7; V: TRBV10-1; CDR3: ASSGTQGISYEQY
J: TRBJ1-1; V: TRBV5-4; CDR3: ASSLARGATEAF
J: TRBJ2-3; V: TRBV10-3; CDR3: AIRGTGSQADTQY
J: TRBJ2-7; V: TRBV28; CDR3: ASSPPSNEQY
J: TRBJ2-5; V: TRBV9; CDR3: ASSVARGQETQY
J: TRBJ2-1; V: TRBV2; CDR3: ASSWDRSSYNEQF
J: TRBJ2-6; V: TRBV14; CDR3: ASKNSGANVLT
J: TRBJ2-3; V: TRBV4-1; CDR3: ASSPMGGTDTQY
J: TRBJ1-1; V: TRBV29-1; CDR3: SVRISLNTEAF
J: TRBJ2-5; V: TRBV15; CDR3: ATSSRGHETQY
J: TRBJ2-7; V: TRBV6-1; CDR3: AGRTSGKDEQY
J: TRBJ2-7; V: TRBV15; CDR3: ATSRLWGGGYEQY
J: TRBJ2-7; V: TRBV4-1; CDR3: ASSQDPPGRVY
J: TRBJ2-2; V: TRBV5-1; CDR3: ATNPLVGNTGELF
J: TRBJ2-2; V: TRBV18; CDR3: ASSPANTGELF
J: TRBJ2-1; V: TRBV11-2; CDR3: ASSALPGQWGEQF
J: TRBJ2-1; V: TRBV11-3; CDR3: ASSSLAGGKDEQF
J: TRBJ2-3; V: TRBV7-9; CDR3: ASATSGTDTQY
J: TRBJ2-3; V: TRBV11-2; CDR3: ASSLDVGLAGVDTQY
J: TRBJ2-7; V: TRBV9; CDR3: ASSETGGASYEQY
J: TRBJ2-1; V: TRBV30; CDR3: AWSRLAGSWEQF
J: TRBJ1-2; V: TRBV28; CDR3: ASSLYTGGLNYGYT
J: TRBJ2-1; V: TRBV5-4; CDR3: ASSLLGRNAYNEQF